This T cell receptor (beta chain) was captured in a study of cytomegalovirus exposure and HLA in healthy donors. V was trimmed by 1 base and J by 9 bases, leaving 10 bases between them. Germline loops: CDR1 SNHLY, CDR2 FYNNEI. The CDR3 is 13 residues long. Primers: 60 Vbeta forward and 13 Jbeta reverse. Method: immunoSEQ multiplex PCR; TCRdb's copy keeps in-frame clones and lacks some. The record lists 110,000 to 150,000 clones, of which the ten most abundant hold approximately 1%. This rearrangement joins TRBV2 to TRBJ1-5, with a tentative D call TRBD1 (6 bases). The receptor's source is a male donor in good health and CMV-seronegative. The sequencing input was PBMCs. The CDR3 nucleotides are TGTGCCAGCAGTGAAGGGAAGGACAGGCCCCAGCATTTT. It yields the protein CASSEGKDRPQHF.